This T cell receptor beta chain is drawn from a study of shared clonotypes between healthy human individuals. Study-wide background: The study drew on two women and a few men aged 18 to 49 as donors. The plates for each donor numbered three CD4 naive, three CD4 memory, two CD8 naive and one CD8 memory.

Study-level findings and limits: Naive subsets usually exceeded memory subsets in estimated richness.

Comments on this clone: Its specificity is unknown. This sample includes further DNA sequences coding for the same CDR3.

Naive CD8 cells were CD45RO-negative, positively selected for CCR7, excluding terminally differentiated effector memory CD45RA+ cells. TCRdb's copy holds only in-frame clones and misses some; the assay was immunoSEQ multiplex PCR. The sample holds approximately 2,000,000 clones, around 93% seen once. This sequence was found in a man between 18 and 35 years old in good health. Some clones in this sample may be carry-over from other donors' samples. Sequences were obtained from naive CD8+ T cells from PBMCs.

The CDR3 bases are TGTGCCAGCAGTCCGACAGGACCGAACACTGAAGCTTTCTTT. Translating it yields CASSPTGPNTEAFF. V is TRBV27 and J is TRBJ1-1, with a possible D match to TRBD1 (6 bases). Germline CDR1 reads MNHEY; CDR2 reads SMNVEV (reference sequence). The germline V and J ends were trimmed by 5 bases and 1 base, with 11 bases remaining between them. CDR3 length: 14 amino acids.